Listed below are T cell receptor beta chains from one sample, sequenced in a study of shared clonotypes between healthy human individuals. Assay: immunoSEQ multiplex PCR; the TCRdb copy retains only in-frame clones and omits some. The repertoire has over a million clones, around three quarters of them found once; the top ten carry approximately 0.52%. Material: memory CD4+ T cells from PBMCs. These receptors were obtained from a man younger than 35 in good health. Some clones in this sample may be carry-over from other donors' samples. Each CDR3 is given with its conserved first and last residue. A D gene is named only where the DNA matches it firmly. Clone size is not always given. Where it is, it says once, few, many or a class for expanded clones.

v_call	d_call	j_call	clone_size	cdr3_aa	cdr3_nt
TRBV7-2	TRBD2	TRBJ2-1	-	CASSLPSGSSYNEQFF	TGTGCCAGCAGCTTACCGAGCGGGAGCTCCTACAATGAGCAGTTCTTC
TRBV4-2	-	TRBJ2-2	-	CASSQVSGTNTGELFF	TGTGCCAGCAGCCAAGTCAGTGGAACGAACACCGGGGAGCTGTTTTTT
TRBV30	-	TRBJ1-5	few	CAWKPMPQHF	TGTGCCTGGAAGCCCATGCCCCAGCATTTT
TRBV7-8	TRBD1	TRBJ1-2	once	CASSPRTGNGYTF	TGTGCCAGCAGCCCAAGGACAGGGAATGGCTACACCTTC
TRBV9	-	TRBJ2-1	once	CASSVVSPNEQFF	TGTGCCAGCAGCGTAGTCAGTCCCAATGAGCAGTTCTTC
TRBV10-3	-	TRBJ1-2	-	CAIRGWQHYGYTF	TGTGCCATCCGGGGATGGCAGCACTATGGCTACACCTTC
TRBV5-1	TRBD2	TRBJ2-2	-	CASSRGLAPGELFF	TGCGCCAGCAGCAGAGGACTAGCGCCCGGGGAGCTGTTTTTT
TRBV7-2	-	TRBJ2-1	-	CASSLRGGHSYNEQFF	TGTGCCAGCAGCTTGAGGGGCGGGCACTCCTACAATGAGCAGTTCTTC
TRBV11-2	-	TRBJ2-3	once	CASSSSAGFTDTQYF	TGTGCCAGCAGCTCCTCCGCGGGATTCACAGATACGCAGTATTTT
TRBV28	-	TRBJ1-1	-	CASSSLRQTEAFF	TGTGCCAGCAGTTCCCTCCGACAGACCGAAGCTTTCTTT
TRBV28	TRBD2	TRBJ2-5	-	CASSPLLAGYQETQYF	TGTGCCAGCAGTCCCCTTCTAGCGGGTTACCAAGAGACCCAGTACTTC
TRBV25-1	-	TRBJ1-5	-	CASSVSGAGLNQPQHF	TGTGCCAGCAGTGTATCAGGGGCGGGACTCAATCAGCCCCAGCATTTT
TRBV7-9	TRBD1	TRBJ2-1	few	CASSSRDRGSYEQFF	TGTGCCAGCAGCTCGCGGGACAGGGGGAGCTATGAGCAGTTCTTC
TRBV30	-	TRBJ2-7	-	CAWSGRGEQYF	TGTGCCTGGAGTGGAAGGGGCGAGCAGTACTTC
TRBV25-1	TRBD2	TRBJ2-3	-	CASSASGRSDTQYF	TGTGCCAGCAGTGCCAGCGGGAGGTCAGATACGCAGTATTTT
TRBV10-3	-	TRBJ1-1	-	CAIRGVGNTEAFF	TGTGCCATCAGGGGGGTAGGAAACACTGAAGCTTTCTTT
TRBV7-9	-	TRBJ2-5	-	CASSFGGRGLTQYF	TGTGCCAGCAGCTTCGGGGGGCGAGGGCTGACCCAGTACTTC
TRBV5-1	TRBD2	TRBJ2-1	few	CASSRGTSDYNEQFF	TGCGCCAGCAGCCGCGGGACTAGCGACTACAATGAGCAGTTCTTC
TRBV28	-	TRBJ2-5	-	CASSATGSPQETQYF	TGTGCCAGCAGTGCTACAGGGTCCCCCCAAGAGACCCAGTACTTC
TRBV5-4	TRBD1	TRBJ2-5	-	CASSVTQGAGTQYF	TGTGCCAGCAGCGTGACCCAGGGGGCAGGGACCCAGTACTTC
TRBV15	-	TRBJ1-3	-	CATKASTLSSGNTIYF	TGTGCCACCAAAGCATCGACGCTAAGCTCTGGAAACACCATATATTTT
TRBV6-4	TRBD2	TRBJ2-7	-	CASNRPSGCSYEQYF	TGTGCCAGTAACCGCCCTAGCGGGTGTTCCTACGAGCAGTACTTC
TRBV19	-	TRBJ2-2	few	CASSMGQNTGELFF	TGTGCCAGTAGTATGGGCCAGAACACCGGGGAGCTGTTTTTT
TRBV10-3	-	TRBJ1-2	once	CAISEGRGYTF	TGTGCCATCAGTGAAGGTCGCGGCTACACCTTC
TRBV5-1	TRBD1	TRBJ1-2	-	CASSLAAGDSYGYTF	TGCGCCAGCAGCTTGGCGGCAGGGGACAGCTATGGCTACACCTTC
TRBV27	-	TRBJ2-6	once	CASSPTRAGANVLTF	TGTGCCAGCAGTCCTACCCGTGCTGGGGCCAACGTCCTGACTTTC
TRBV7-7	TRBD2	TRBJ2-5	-	CASSQTSGRVETQYF	TGTGCCAGCAGCCAGACTAGCGGGAGGGTAGAGACCCAGTACTTC
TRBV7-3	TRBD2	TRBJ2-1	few	CASSTQSAGGYNEQFF	TGTGCCAGCAGCACCCAGTCAGCGGGAGGGTACAATGAGCAGTTCTTC
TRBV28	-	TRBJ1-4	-	CASALNSAARATNEKLFF	TGTGCCAGCGCCCTTAACTCGGCAGCCCGTGCAACTAATGAAAAACTGTTTTTT
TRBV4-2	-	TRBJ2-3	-	CASSQVGGTRTDTQYF	TGTGCCAGCAGCCAAGTAGGCGGGACCCGCACAGATACGCAGTATTTT
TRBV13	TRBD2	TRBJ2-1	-	CASSLGVAGGFYNEQFF	TGTGCCAGCAGCTTAGGGGTAGCGGGAGGGTTCTACAATGAGCAGTTCTTC
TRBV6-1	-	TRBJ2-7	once	CASSEAGKTYEQYF	TGTGCCAGCAGTGAAGCTGGGAAAACCTACGAGCAGTACTTC
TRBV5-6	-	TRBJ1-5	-	CASSAGLNNQPQHF	TGTGCCAGCAGCGCCGGCCTTAACAATCAGCCCCAGCATTTT
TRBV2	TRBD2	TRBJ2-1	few	CASSGLASYNEQFF	TGTGCCAGCAGTGGACTAGCGAGTTACAATGAGCAGTTCTTC
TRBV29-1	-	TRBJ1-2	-	CSVRQSPNYGYTF	TGCAGCGTCAGACAGAGCCCTAACTATGGCTACACCTTC
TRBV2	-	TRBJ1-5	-	CASSRQTLMEPQHF	TGTGCCAGTTCCCGACAGACCCTAATGGAACCCCAGCATTTT
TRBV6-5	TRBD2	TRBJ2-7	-	CASSATSVYYEQYF	TGTGCCAGCAGCGCCACTAGCGTATACTACGAGCAGTACTTC
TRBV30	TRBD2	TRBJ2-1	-	CAWTGTSGSLSEQFF	TGTGCCTGGACCGGGACTAGCGGGAGCCTCAGTGAGCAGTTCTTC
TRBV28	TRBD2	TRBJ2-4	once	CASSQGTSGGVAKNIQYF	TGTGCCAGCAGCCAAGGGACTAGCGGTGGGGTAGCCAAAAACATTCAGTACTTC
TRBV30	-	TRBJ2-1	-	CAWSLAVDSASLNEQFF	TGTGCCTGGAGTCTAGCCGTGGATTCCGCATCGCTGAATGAGCAGTTCTTC
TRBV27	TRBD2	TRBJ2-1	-	CASSLLAGVVNEQFF	TGTGCCAGCAGTTTACTAGCGGGAGTCGTCAATGAGCAGTTCTTC
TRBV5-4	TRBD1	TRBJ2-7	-	CASSSSTGASYEQYF	TGTGCCAGCAGCTCGTCGACAGGGGCTTCCTACGAGCAGTACTTC
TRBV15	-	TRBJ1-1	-	CATSGSGLRGAFF	TGTGCCACCAGCGGGTCTGGTCTCAGAGGGGCTTTCTTT
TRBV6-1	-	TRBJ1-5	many	CASSNRDPQHF	TGTGCCAGCAGCAACAGGGACCCCCAGCATTTT
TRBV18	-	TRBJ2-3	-	CASSPRESNTDTQYF	TGTGCCAGCTCACCACGAGAGTCTAACACAGATACGCAGTATTTT
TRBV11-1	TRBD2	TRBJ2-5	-	CASSLAGVQETQYF	TGTGCCAGCAGCTTGGCGGGGGTTCAAGAGACCCAGTACTTC
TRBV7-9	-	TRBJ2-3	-	CASRRTISTDTQYF	TGTGCCAGCAGACGGACTATTAGCACAGATACGCAGTATTTT
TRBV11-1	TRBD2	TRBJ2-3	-	CAIRKAGSTDTQYF	TGTGCCATACGGAAAGCGGGAAGCACAGATACGCAGTATTTT
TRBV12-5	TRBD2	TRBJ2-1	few	CASGLVPGLVVYEQFF	TGTGCTAGTGGTTTGGTACCGGGACTAGTTGTCTATGAGCAGTTCTTC
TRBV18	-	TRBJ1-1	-	CASSRQVRNTEAFF	TGTGCCAGCTCACGACAGGTCCGGAACACTGAAGCTTTCTTT
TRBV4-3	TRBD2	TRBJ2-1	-	CASSQNWLGQRLAGAHNEQFF	TGCGCCAGCAGCCAAAATTGGTTGGGACAGAGACTAGCGGGAGCCCACAATGAGCAGTTCTTC
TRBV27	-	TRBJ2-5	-	CASRPTPGFGTQYF	TGTGCCAGCAGACCTACCCCAGGTTTCGGGACCCAGTACTTC